Included here is one T cell receptor beta chain sequence, with context. This clone was observed once. Its antigen remains unidentified. No per-base quality is available; no much larger clone lies one base away. As encoded in the germline V gene, CDR1 is MNHEY while CDR2 is SVGEGT. Trimming takes 3 bases off V and 6 bases off J; junction bases not matched to a gene: 5. The CDR3 covers 14 residues, taking in both the cysteine and the phenylalanine. Only the CDR3 region is kept as DNA, spanning 42 bases read in frame from base 1. The time point label on this specimen signifies: about 28 days (+/-7) after the second vaccine dose. AZD1222 recipients whose second dose came at about 4 weeks and those whose second dose came at about 12 weeks were combined into one group, since spike-specific TCR depth and breadth did not differ between the two schedules. Vaccinee samples were obtained from the UK trials COV001 and COV002, which included a single-blind randomized controlled phase 2/3 trial of AZD1222 (ChAdOx1 nCoV-19) in healthy adults. Trial participant PBMC samples were collected at day 0 and day 28 after the second dose for TCRbeta chain sequencing.

These data are taken from a study of T cell responses to AZD1222 COVID-19 vaccine (dated by TCRdb to the early 2020s). A note on the overall study: A total of more than 230 trial participants underwent TCR sequencing, of whom some 200 had received two doses of AZD1222 and 26 had received two doses of the MenACWY control vaccine. Enrollment into the trials was organized by age into subgroups of 18-55, 56-69 and 70-plus years, and those subgroups contained 148, 28 and 57 TCR-sequenced participants, respectively.

The CDR3 regions of human TCRbeta chains were analyzed by immunosequencing. The paper's processing steps were these. Repertoire TCRs were checked for matches against a reference library of SARS-CoV-2-specific TCRs that had been generated using the MIRA antigen-specificity platform. Breadth meant the fraction of unique TCRs that were SARS-CoV-2-associated, whereas depth meant the fraction of total T cells that were SARS-CoV-2-associated. Each spike-specific TCR was assigned to its reactive spike region and to a CD4 or CD8 class using the MIRA data. Log10-transformed breadth and depth values were compared by one-way ANOVA with Sidak's multiple comparisons tests. As stored in TCRdb, this immuneACCESS dataset retains in-frame rearrangements with V and J assigned. A fraction of the clones does not appear; measured against another copy, unresolved V genes explain less than half of the discrepancy, and the remainder lacks a known reason. The V and J calls and clone size come from that table; D and trimming were worked out from the DNA. In this sample the table shows more than 150,000 clones, 94% of which occur a single time. The ten most abundant clones make up 1.5% to 2% of the sample.

On the study overall, not on this receptor specifically: Because no day 14 peak-response samples were available, the repertoires could be characterized only after the peak T cell response. The vaccine-associated CD4 TCRs covered the entire spike protein, and the dominant responses fell in regions 160-218 and 743-854. Reportedly, close to half of the unique spike-specific TCRs recognized epitopes lying outside the regions that are mutated in the B.1.351 and B.1.1.7 variants. Participants were mostly white British and included more females than males, and it was suggested by the authors that clonal diversity may have been underestimated. The 56-69-year group was small, and its depth increase did not reach significance, likely because of low power. Spike-specific TCR breadth and depth rose significantly after two AZD1222 doses compared with day 0 and with MenACWY recipients. Conclusions about previously exposed vaccinees were limited because only a handful of AZD1222 recipients were SARS-CoV-2 seropositive at baseline.

Material: peripheral blood, obtained 28 days after the second AZD1222 dose. This chain joins TRBV6-2 or TRBV6-3 to TRBJ1-5; 7 central nucleotides agree with TRBD1. This sequence originates from an adult who received the AZD1222 COVID-19 vaccine. The CDR3 has the sequence CASSYSGGIQPQHF. The DNA sequence is given as TGTGCCAGCAGTTATTCAGGGGGGATTCAGCCCCAGCATTTT.